The entry that follows covers one T cell receptor beta chain sequence. Its target is unknown. This entry belongs to a study of cytomegalovirus exposure and HLA in healthy donors. Overall study context: In an earlier analysis, 90 million to 130 million unique TCR beta sequences were found from some 180 million T cells. Assignment to the Caucasian-associated ancestry cluster applied to less than 85% of the approximately 400 genotyped donors.

Unmatched junction bases numbered 24, after V lost 3 bases and J lost 9 bases. This CDR3 has 21 amino acids. The germline CDR1 and CDR2 sequences are MDHEN and SYDVKM. Use of 60 Vbeta and 13 Jbeta primers characterized the PCR. Sequenced by immunoSEQ multiplex PCR; TCRdb stores in-frame clones only, minus some. Among more than 65,000 clones listed, about 79% were seen once. Study-level findings and limits: A few of the chains that were CMV-associated were confirmed in vitro to be specific for CMV antigens.

The source of this sequence is a man younger than 35 in good health and CMV-seropositive. The J gene is TRBJ2-3, the V gene TRBV28, with 13 bases lining up with TRBD2. The sequenced material came from PBMCs. For the CDR3, the DNA is TGTGCCAGCAGTTTTAGGTACCCCGGCGGACTAGCGGGAGCAATGGGGATCACGCAGTATTTT. It specifies CASSFRYPGGLAGAMGITQYF.